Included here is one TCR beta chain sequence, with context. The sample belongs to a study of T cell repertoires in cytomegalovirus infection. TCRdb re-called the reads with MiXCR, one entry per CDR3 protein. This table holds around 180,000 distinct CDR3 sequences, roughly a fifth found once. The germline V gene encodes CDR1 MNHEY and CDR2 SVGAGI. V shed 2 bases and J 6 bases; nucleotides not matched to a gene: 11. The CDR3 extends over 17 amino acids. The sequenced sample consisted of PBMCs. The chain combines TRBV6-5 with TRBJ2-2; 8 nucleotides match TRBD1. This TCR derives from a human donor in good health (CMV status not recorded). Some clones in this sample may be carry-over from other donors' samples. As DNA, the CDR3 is TGTGCCAGCAGTTACCCAGACAGGGGAGGACGCGCCGGGGAGCTGTTTTTT. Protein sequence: CASSYPDRGGRAGELFF.